The 27 T cell receptor beta chains presented below share a single source sample, sequenced in a study of cytomegalovirus exposure and HLA in healthy donors. Primers for the PCR totalled 60 Vbeta and 13 Jbeta. Only in-frame clones appear in the TCRdb table, and some are missing; sequencing was by immunoSEQ multiplex PCR. The sample lists 100,000 or so clones, 76% seen once, with 3.5% to 4% in the top ten. Source material: PBMCs. Every receptor here comes from a woman aged 45-65 years in good health and CMV-seropositive.

This clone was detected only a few times. The chain joins TRBV13 to TRBJ2-2, with TRBD1 as a possible D gene (6 bases). V lost 2 bases to trimming and J lost 4 bases, with 11 bases between them. CDR1 and CDR2 from the germline V gene are PRHDT and FYEKMQ (reference sequence). The length of the CDR3 is 15 residues. The DNA for the CDR3 is TGTGCCAGCAGCTTAAGGCCAGGGGCCACCGGGGAGCTGTTTTTT. It is translated as CASSLRPGATGELFF.

The chain joins TRBV27 to TRBJ2-7; TRBD1 agrees at 7 bases. The CDR3 totals 15 residues. V lost 4 bases, J lost 4 bases, and 10 bases stayed unmatched. CDR1 MNHEY and CDR2 SMNVEV come from the germline V gene (reference sequence). CDR3 residues: CASSSPRQGWYEQYF. The CDR3 nucleotides read TGTGCCAGCAGTTCCCCACGACAGGGTTGGTACGAGCAGTACTTC.

V and J are TRBV10-1 and TRBJ2-3, with TRBD2 matching 9 bases. From germline, CDR1 is WNHNN and CDR2 SYGVQD (reference sequence). The CDR3 contains 14 residues. J lost 5 bases, V lost 4 bases, and 4 bases had no gene match. In nucleotides, the CDR3 is TGCGCCAGCAGTGGCGGGGGGGCTGGAGATACGCAGTATTTT. This translates into CASSGGGAGDTQYF.

The chain links TRBV19 to TRBJ1-2; D not resolved. The CDR3 is 11 amino acids. In germline, CDR1 is LNHDA, CDR2 SQIVND (reference sequence). V was pared by 6 bases and J by 8 bases, with 10 bases between. The CDR3 region has the DNA TGTGCCAGTAGCAGATATCTCGGCTACACCTTC. Its protein product is CASSRYLGYTF. The full variable domain, its missing parts supplied by reference TRBV19 and TRBJ1-2, is DGGITQSPKYLFRKEGQNVTLSCEQNLNHDAMYWYRQDPGQGLRLIYYSQIVNDFQKGDIAEGYSVSREKKESFPLTVTSAQKNPTAFYLCASSRYLGYTFGSGTRLTVV.

CDR3 residues: CASSKNRDSYEQYF. CDR3 in DNA: TGCGCCAGCAGCAAAAACAGGGATAGCTACGAGCAGTACTTC. The chain joins TRBV5-1 to TRBJ2-7; a possible D gene is TRBD1 (6 bases). Germline CDR1 is SGHRS and CDR2 is YFSETQ. The length of the CDR3 is 14 residues. V was clipped by 4 bases and J by 3 bases, with 14 bases between them.

The rearrangement links TRBV7-6 to TRBJ2-3; D might be TRBD1 (6 bases). The CDR3 contains 12 residues. The germline gives CDR1 SGHVS, CDR2 FNYEAQ. V gave up 4 bases and J gave up 8 bases, with 10 bases separating them. CDR3 residues: CASSSSDSTQYF. The CDR3 nucleotides read TGTGCCAGCAGCTCCTCGGACAGTACGCAGTATTTT.

This chain links TRBV5-5 with TRBJ1-1, with D hard to call. CDR1 is SGHKS and CDR2 is YYEKEE in the germline V gene (reference sequence). V lost 0 bases and J lost 5, with 11 bases in between. The CDR3 covers 14 residues. The CDR3 sequence is CASSLAPEGTEAFF. CDR3 DNA sequence: TGTGCCAGCAGCTTGGCCCCTGAGGGTACTGAAGCTTTCTTT.

As to this clone: One junction end does not reproduce the germline sequence, and a read error may be involved. This chain joins TRBV27 and TRBJ2-1; D not resolved. The CDR3 extends over 13 amino acids. From germline, CDR1 is MNHEY and CDR2 SMNVEV (reference sequence). CDR3 bases: TGTGCCAGCAGTTCCTGGAACTACAATGAACAGTTCTTC. Translating gives CASSSWNYNEQFF.

CDR3 coding DNA: TGCAGCGTTGATAACGGTCGCGGGTCCTACAATGAGCAGTTCTTC. This encodes CSVDNGRGSYNEQFF. This chain links TRBV29-1 with TRBJ2-1, with a tentative D call TRBD2 (5 bases). There are 15 residues in the CDR3. CDR1 and CDR2 (germline): SQVTM, ANQGSEA. Trimming pared 3 bases from V and 1 base from J, leaving 13 bases between.

V and J are TRBV16 and TRBJ1-3, with D possibly being TRBD1 (6 bases). The CDR3 consists of 16 residues. Germline assignment: CDR1 KGHSY and CDR2 FQNENV. Deletions cut 3 bases from V and 2 bases from J, with 14 bases between. The CDR3 DNA sequence: TGTGCCAGCAGCCATCTAACAGGGTCCGCTGGAAACACCATATATTTT. It specifies CASSHLTGSAGNTIYF.

This clone was seen ten or more times. The chain employs TRBV19 and TRBJ1-5; 7 bases match TRBD1. Losses at the gene ends were 5 bases for V and 6 bases for J; bases not matched to a gene: 7. CDR1 is LNHDA and CDR2 is SQIVND in the germline V gene (reference sequence). The CDR3 extends over 14 amino acids. The CDR3 region is CASSYQGDRQPQHF. The DNA of the CDR3 is TGTGCCAGTAGTTATCAGGGGGATCGTCAGCCCCAGCATTTT.

The V and J genes are TRBV18 and TRBJ1-5, with D hard to call. Deletions cut 4 bases from V and 5 bases from J, with 6 bases between. Looked up from germline, CDR1 is KGHSH and CDR2 is LQKENI. CDR3 length: 12 residues. The CDR3 region has the DNA TGTGCCAGCTCACAGGGAGATCAGCCCCAGCATTTT. Its protein product is CASSQGDQPQHF. Together with reference TRBV18 and TRBJ1-5, the CDR3 gives the full variable domain: NAGVMQNPRHLVRRRGQEARLRCSPMKGHSHVYWYRQLPEEGLKFMVYLQKENIIDESGMPKERFSAEFPKEGPSILRIQQVVRGDSAAYFCASSQGDQPQHFGDGTRLSIL.

This clone was recorded a few times. The rearrangement links TRBV5-1 to TRBJ2-6; maybe TRBD1 (5 bases). Between the trimmed V and J ends, which lost 0 bases and 2 bases, there was a span of 9 bases. CDR3 length: 16 amino acids. Germline V gene sequence: CDR1 SGHRS, CDR2 YFSETQ. DNA of the CDR3: TGCGCCAGCAGCTTGGGGGGCAGTACTGGGGCCAACGTCCTGACTTTC. Translating it yields CASSLGGSTGANVLTF.

The chain combines TRBV2 with TRBJ1-2; no clear D. The CDR3 loop spans 12 amino acids. CDR1 SNHLY and CDR2 FYNNEI come from the germline V gene. V lost 10 bases to trimming and J lost 6 bases, with 15 bases between them. The CDR3 sequence: CAIQDKVHGYTF. CDR3 nucleotide sequence: TGTGCCATCCAGGATAAGGTTCATGGCTACACCTTC.

CDR3 DNA: TGTGCCAGCAGCTCTAACAAGCTCGGAGCATCCTATGGCTACACCTTC. It codes for CASSSNKLGASYGYTF. The V gene is TRBV9, the J gene TRBJ1-2; D unclear. The CDR3 length is 16 residues. The germline V gene has CDR1 SGDLS and CDR2 YYNGEE. V gave up 4 bases and J gave up 4 bases, with 20 bases separating them.

The J gene is TRBJ1-1, the V gene TRBV7-3; D gene ambiguous. Trimming shortened V by 5 bases and J by 4 bases, and 11 bases separated the two germline ends. The V gene's germline CDR1 is SGHTA and CDR2 FQGTGA. The CDR3 runs 13 residues. The CDR3 region is CASSPWRGTEAFF. The CDR3 DNA reads as TGTGCCAGCAGCCCCTGGAGAGGCACTGAAGCTTTCTTT.

About this clone itself: One end of the junction fails to match germline, which may point to a read error. The gene calls are TRBV7-9 and TRBJ2-7; the D gene is possibly TRBD2 (5 bases). The CDR3 spans 15 residues. Germline loops: CDR1 SEHNR, CDR2 FQNEAQ (reference sequence). The CDR3 DNA follows: TGTTCCAGCAGCCGCTGGACTTCCCCTTCCTACGAGCAGTACTTC. This encodes CSSSRWTSPSYEQYF.

This chain connects TRBV2 to TRBJ2-7; 10 bases are shared with TRBD2. Looked up from germline, CDR1 is SNHLY and CDR2 is FYNNEI. The V segment lost 7 bases and the J segment 3 bases; nucleotides outside the gene matches: 9. This CDR3 is built from 15 residues. The CDR3 spells CASTYGTSEGYEQYF. The CDR3 bases are TGTGCCAGCACCTACGGGACTAGCGAAGGCTACGAGCAGTACTTC.

This clone was picked up one time. The chain joins TRBV4-2 to TRBJ2-3; 11 bases fit TRBD2. The CDR3 runs to 15 residues. The germline CDR1 and CDR2 sequences are LGHNA and YNFKEQ. The junction had 4 bases not matched to a gene; V was cut back by 3 bases and J by 5 bases. CDR3 protein: CASSHSGGAEDTQYF. In DNA form, the CDR3 reads TGTGCCAGCAGCCATAGCGGGGGGGCCGAAGATACGCAGTATTTT.

The V gene is TRBV7-9, the J gene TRBJ1-4; the match to TRBD1 covers 8 bases. V was pared by 4 bases and J by 2 bases, with 9 bases of the junction left unmatched. Germline lookup yields CDR1 SEHNR and CDR2 FQNEAQ (reference sequence). The CDR3 is 17 residues long. The CDR3 DNA sequence: TGTGCCAGCAGCTACGGGGCAGGGGGCTTCACTAATGAAAAACTGTTTTTT. It codes for CASSYGAGGFTNEKLFF.

This sequence joins TRBV6-1 and TRBJ2-6; TRBD1 aligns across 9 bases. This CDR3 contains 18 residues. Germline loops: CDR1 MNHNS, CDR2 SASEGT. V was clipped by 4 bases and J by 4 bases; unmatched bases: 11. The CDR3 DNA follows: TGTGCCAGCAGTGGTGTAGCCGGGACAGGGCGCGGGGCCAACGTCCTGACTTTC. It translates to CASSGVAGTGRGANVLTF.

The chain has TRBV28 and TRBJ2-1; 9 positions match TRBD2. The V gene end was trimmed by 7 bases and the J gene end by 7 bases; junction bases not matched to a gene: 11. Germline CDR1 reads MDHEN; CDR2 reads SYDVKM. The CDR3 is made up of 15 amino acids. CDR3 in amino acids: CASTLGTSPGNEQFF. In DNA, the CDR3 is TGTGCCAGCACCCTAGGGACTAGCCCAGGTAATGAGCAGTTCTTC.

The chain joins TRBV5-1 to TRBJ1-2; D is perhaps TRBD1 (6 bases). Germline V gives CDR1 SGHRS, CDR2 YFSETQ. This CDR3 comprises 13 residues. V was pared by 4 bases and J by 8 bases, with 15 bases between. CDR3 sequence reads: CASSAESGVGYTF. The CDR3 bases are TGCGCCAGCAGCGCCGAGTCAGGGGTCGGCTACACCTTC.

V usage is TRBV5-4 and J usage is TRBJ1-1, with TRBD1 matching 10 bases. J gave up 0 bases and V 4 bases, and 0 bases lay outside the gene matches. From germline, CDR1 is SGHNT and CDR2 YYREEE (reference sequence). This CDR3 comprises 14 residues. CDR3 sequence reads: CASSGTGVNTEAFF. The DNA for the CDR3 is TGTGCCAGCAGCGGGACAGGGGTGAACACTGAAGCTTTCTTT.

The CDR3 DNA sequence: TGTGCCAGCAGTTCTCCGGGGACAGGACCTTGGGAGACCCAGTACTTC. Residues: CASSSPGTGPWETQYF. The rearrangement links TRBV27 to TRBJ2-5; 8 positions match TRBD1. J lost 5 bases, V lost 4 bases, and 12 bases had no gene match. The CDR3 totals 16 residues. CDR1 and CDR2 (germline): MNHEY, SMNVEV (reference sequence).

Points on this clone: The same CDR3 can be traced to other DNA sequences in this sample. The chain combines TRBV7-3 with TRBJ1-1; 7 bases align to TRBD1. V lost 0 bases to trimming and J lost 4 bases; unmatched junction nucleotides: 2. The V gene's germline CDR1 is SGHTA and CDR2 FQGTGA. This CDR3 contains 14 residues. CDR3 nucleotide sequence: TGTGCCAGCAGCTTAACAGGGGGCGGCACTGAAGCTTTCTTT. As protein: CASSLTGGGTEAFF.

This chain joins TRBV7-9 and TRBJ2-7, with a weak D call TRBD1 (6 bases). The V end was cut by 5 bases, the J end by 0 bases, with 8 bases between. CDR1 is SEHNR and CDR2 is FQNEAQ in the germline V gene (reference sequence). This CDR3 spans 13 amino acids. CDR3 sequence reads: CASSTGSSYEQYF. The CDR3 bases are TGTGCCAGCAGCACAGGGAGCTCCTACGAGCAGTACTTC.